This passage covers 17 T cell receptor beta chains from one sample sequenced in a study of T cell repertoires in ileal Crohn's disease. Method: immunoSEQ multiplex PCR; TCRdb's copy keeps in-frame clones and lacks some. In the table there are about 16,000 clones, roughly two thirds of which are singletons. Sequencing used ileal tissue. The receptors were sampled from an adult with Crohn's disease.

This clone showed up just a few times. This chain links TRBV11-3 with TRBJ2-7; TRBD1 matches 10 bases. The germline CDR1 and CDR2 sequences are SGHNT and YENEEA. J gave up 2 bases and V 3 bases, and 7 bases lay outside the gene matches. The length of the CDR3 is 16 residues. The CDR3 reads CASSFRAGTGAYEQYF. The CDR3 coding sequence is TGTGCCAGCAGCTTCCGGGCCGGGACAGGGGCCTACGAGCAGTACTTC.

J is TRBJ1-2 and V is TRBV19; 9 bases agree with TRBD1. Trimming at V came to 8 bases and at J to 7 bases, leaving 11 bases not matched to a gene. The CDR3 is 14 residues long. Per the germline V gene, CDR1 is LNHDA and CDR2 is SQIVND (reference sequence). The CDR3 is CASAPGQGSFGYTF. CDR3 bases: TGTGCCAGTGCCCCGGGACAGGGCTCTTTTGGCTACACCTTC.

CDR3 nucleotides: TGTGCCAGCAGAAGGGGCATGAACACTGAAGCTTTCTTT. As protein: CASRRGMNTEAFF. This chain links TRBV6-1 with TRBJ1-1; perhaps TRBD1 as D (5 bases). The CDR3 covers 13 residues. Germline loops: CDR1 MNHNS, CDR2 SASEGT. V lost 6 bases and J lost 0, with 8 bases in between.

This clone occurred a few times. The chain links TRBV29-1 to TRBJ2-5, with D possibly being TRBD1 (6 bases). The V end was cut by 6 bases, the J end by 2 bases, with 19 bases between. CDR1 and CDR2 (germline): SQVTM, ANQGSEA. The CDR3 extends over 15 amino acids. The CDR3 region is CSVQTGRILQETQYF. CDR3 in DNA: TGCAGCGTCCAAACAGGGAGAATACTTCAAGAGACCCAGTACTTC.

This sequence joins TRBV20-1 and TRBJ1-2; D gene ambiguous. The CDR3 length is 11 residues. Germline lookup yields CDR1 DFQATT and CDR2 SNEGSKA (reference sequence). Here the CDR3 reads CTAGNNYGYTF. The CDR3 coding sequence is TGCACCGCGGGTAATAACTATGGCTACACCTTC.

This clone has only a few counts. The J gene is TRBJ2-1, the V gene TRBV5-1; 7 bases are a match to TRBD2. This CDR3 is 16 amino acids long. The germline gives CDR1 SGHRS, CDR2 YFSETQ. The trim removed 0 bases at V and 2 bases at J, leaving 5 bases unmatched. In DNA form, the CDR3 reads TGCGCCAGCAGCTTGGATGGGGAGGGAACCTACAATGAGCAGTTCTTC. Its protein is CASSLDGEGTYNEQFF.

The rearrangement uses TRBV10-2 and TRBJ1-2; D is possibly TRBD1 (5 bases). Germline V CDR1 and CDR2: WSHSY, SAAADI. V was clipped by 0 bases and J by 4 bases, with 12 bases between them. CDR3 length: 15 residues. CDR3 residues: CASSESGGLGYGYTF. CDR3 DNA: TGCGCCAGCAGTGAGTCCGGGGGGTTAGGCTATGGCTACACCTTC.

The chain links TRBV6-1 to TRBJ2-7; D perhaps matches TRBD2 (5 bases). The CDR3 length is 15 residues. Germline assignment: CDR1 MNHNS and CDR2 SASEGT. Between the trimmed V and J ends, which lost 6 bases and 0 bases, there was a span of 15 bases. The CDR3 DNA reads TGTGCCAGCAGCCCGGCAGGACTGAGCTCCTACGAGCAGTACTTC. It codes for CASSPAGLSSYEQYF.

The CDR3 DNA follows: TGCGCCAGCAGCCAAGCGGGGGGGGGCCCCCGGGTTACTAATGAAAAACTGTTTTTT. It translates to CASSQAGGGPRVTNEKLFF. This chain connects TRBV4-1 to TRBJ1-4; D perhaps matches TRBD1 (6 bases). The ends were cut back, 1 base at V and 2 bases at J, with 20 bases in the middle. Germline CDR1 and CDR2: MGHRA and YSYEKL. The CDR3 totals 19 residues.

The chain employs TRBV6-1 and TRBJ2-7; perhaps TRBD1 as D (5 bases). The CDR3 is 13 amino acids. The germline V gene has CDR1 MNHNS and CDR2 SASEGT. V lost 5 bases to trimming and J lost 3 bases, with 11 bases between them. This chain's CDR3 is CASSNRFNYEQYF. In nucleotides, the CDR3 is TGTGCCAGCAGTAACAGGTTTAACTACGAGCAGTACTTC.

This clone occurred once. This chain joins TRBV11-2 and TRBJ2-1; tentatively, D is TRBD1 (6 bases). Deletions cut 4 bases from V and 5 bases from J, with 18 bases between. CDR3 size: 16 residues. Germline assignment: CDR1 SGHAT and CDR2 FQNNGV. The CDR3 spells CASSSPPLGQHNEQFF. CDR3 DNA sequence: TGTGCCAGCAGCTCTCCACCCCTGGGACAACACAATGAGCAGTTCTTC.

The CDR3 coding sequence is TGTGCCTGGAGTGAGGCAGGGGGATCACCCCTCCACTTT. As protein: CAWSEAGGSPLHF. The chain is built from TRBV30 and TRBJ1-6, with 7 bases lining up with TRBD1. There are 13 residues in the CDR3. Germline-derived CDR1 and CDR2 are GTSNPN and SVGIG (reference sequence). The V segment lost 1 base and the J segment 10 bases; nucleotides outside the gene matches: 4.

V gene TRBV27 combines with J gene TRBJ1-6; D unclear. The germline V and J ends were trimmed by 3 bases and 5 bases, with 5 bases remaining between them. This CDR3 is built from 13 residues. Germline V gene sequence: CDR1 MNHEY, CDR2 SMNVEV (reference sequence). CDR3 DNA: TGTGCCAGCAGTTTTCAGAATAATTCACCCCTCCACTTT. Amino acid sequence: CASSFQNNSPLHF.

The table lists this clone with a count of one. J is TRBJ2-7 and V is TRBV7-6; 7 bases are shared with TRBD2. The CDR3 has 15 amino acids. The J segment lost 1 base and the V segment lost 0 bases, leaving 3 bases of the junction unmatched. CDR1 and CDR2 from the germline V gene are SGHVS and FNYEAQ. CDR3 sequence (DNA): TGTGCCAGCAGCTTAGCGGGGGGGTATTCCTACGAGCAGTACTTC. Amino acid sequence: CASSLAGGYSYEQYF.

This chain connects TRBV2 to TRBJ1-1; D is perhaps TRBD1 (6 bases). Per germline, CDR1 SNHLY and CDR2 FYNNEI. The CDR3 is 13 amino acids. V lost 10 bases and J 0 bases, leaving 12 bases between the germline ends. The CDR3 coding sequence is TGTGCCATCCAGGGACAACTGAACACTGAAGCTTTCTTT. It encodes CAIQGQLNTEAFF.

J is TRBJ2-7 and V is TRBV2; TRBD1 matches at 9 bases. The V and J ends lost 7 bases and 2 bases, in that order; junction bases with no gene match: 9. The CDR3 is 15 residues long. The V gene's germline CDR1 is SNHLY and CDR2 FYNNEI. The CDR3 DNA reads TGTGCCAGCACTACCGGGACAGGGACCACCTACGAGCAGTACTTC. Translating it yields CASTTGTGTTYEQYF.

The chain carries TRBV19 and TRBJ1-5; D might be TRBD1 (5 bases). V shed 7 bases and J shed 2 bases, with 9 bases lying between them. Germline assignment: CDR1 LNHDA and CDR2 SQIVND (reference sequence). This CDR3 spans 13 amino acids. The DNA for the CDR3 is TGTGCCAGTAACAAGGGGCGCAATCAGCCCCAGCATTTT. It yields the protein CASNKGRNQPQHF.